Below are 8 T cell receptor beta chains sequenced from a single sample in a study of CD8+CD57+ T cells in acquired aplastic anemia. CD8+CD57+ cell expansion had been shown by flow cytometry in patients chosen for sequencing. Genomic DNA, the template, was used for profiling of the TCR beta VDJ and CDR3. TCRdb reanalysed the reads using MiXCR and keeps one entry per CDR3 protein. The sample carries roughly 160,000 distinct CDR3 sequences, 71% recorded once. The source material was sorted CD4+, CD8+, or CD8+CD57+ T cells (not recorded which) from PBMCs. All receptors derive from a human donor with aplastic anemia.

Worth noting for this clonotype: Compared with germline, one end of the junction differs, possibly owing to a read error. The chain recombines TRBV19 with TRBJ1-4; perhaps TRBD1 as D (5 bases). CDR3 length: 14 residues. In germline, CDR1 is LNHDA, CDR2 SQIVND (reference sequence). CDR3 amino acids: CASSILRGNEKLFF. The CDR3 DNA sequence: TGTGCCAGTAGTATCCTCCGGGGGAATGAGAAACTGTTTTTT.

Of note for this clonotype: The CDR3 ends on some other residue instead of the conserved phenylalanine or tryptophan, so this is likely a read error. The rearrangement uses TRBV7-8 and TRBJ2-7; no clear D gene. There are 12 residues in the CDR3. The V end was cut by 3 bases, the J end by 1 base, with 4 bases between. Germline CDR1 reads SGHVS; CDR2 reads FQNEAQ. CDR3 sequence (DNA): TGTGCCAGCAGCTTCGGTTCCTACGAGCAGTACTAC. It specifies CASSFGSYEQYY.

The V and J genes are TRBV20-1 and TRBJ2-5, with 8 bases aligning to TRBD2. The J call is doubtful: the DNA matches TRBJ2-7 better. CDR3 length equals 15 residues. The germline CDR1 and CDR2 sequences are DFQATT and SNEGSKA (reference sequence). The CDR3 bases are TGCAGTGCTAGAGATTGGGGCGGGGGGCACTACGAGCAGTACTTC. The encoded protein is CSARDWGGGHYEQYF.

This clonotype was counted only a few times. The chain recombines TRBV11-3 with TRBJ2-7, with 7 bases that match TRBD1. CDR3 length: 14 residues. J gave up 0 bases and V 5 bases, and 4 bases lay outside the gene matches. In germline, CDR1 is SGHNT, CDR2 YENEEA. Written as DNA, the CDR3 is TGTGCCAGCAGCCCGGACAGGAGCTCCTACGAGCAGTACTTC. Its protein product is CASSPDRSSYEQYF. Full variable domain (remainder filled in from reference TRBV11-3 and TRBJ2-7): EAGVVQSPRYKIIEKKQPVAFWCNPISGHNTLYWYLQNLGQGPELLIRYENEEAVDDSQLPKDRFSAERLKGVDSTLKIQPAELGDSAVYLCASSPDRSSYEQYFGPGTRLTVT.

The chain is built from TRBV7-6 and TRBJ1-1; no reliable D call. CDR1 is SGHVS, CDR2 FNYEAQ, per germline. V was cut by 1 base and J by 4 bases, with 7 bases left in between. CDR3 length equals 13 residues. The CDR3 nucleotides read TGTGCCAGCAGCTTAGGGGAGAGCACTGAAGCTTTCTTT. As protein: CASSLGESTEAFF.

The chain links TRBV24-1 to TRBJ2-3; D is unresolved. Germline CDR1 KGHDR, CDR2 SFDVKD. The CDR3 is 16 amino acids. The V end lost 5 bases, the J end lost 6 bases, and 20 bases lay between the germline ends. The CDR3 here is CATSASGGSPGDTQYF. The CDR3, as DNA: TGTGCCACCAGTGCATCGGGCGGATCCCCCGGGGATACGCAGTATTTT.

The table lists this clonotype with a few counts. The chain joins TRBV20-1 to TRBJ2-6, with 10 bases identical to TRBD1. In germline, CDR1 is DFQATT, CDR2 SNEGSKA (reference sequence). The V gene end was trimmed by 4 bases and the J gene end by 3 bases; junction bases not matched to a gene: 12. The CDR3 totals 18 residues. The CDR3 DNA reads TGCAGTGCTACCCCCAAGGACAGGGGGAATAATGGGGCCAACGTCCTGACTTTC. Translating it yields CSATPKDRGNNGANVLTF.

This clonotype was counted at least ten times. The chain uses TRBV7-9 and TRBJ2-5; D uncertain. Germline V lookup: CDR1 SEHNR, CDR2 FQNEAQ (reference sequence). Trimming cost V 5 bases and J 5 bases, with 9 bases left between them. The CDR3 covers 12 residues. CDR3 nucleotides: TGTGCCAGCAGCCTAACCCGTGAGACCCAGTACTTC. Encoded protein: CASSLTRETQYF.